This T cell receptor beta chain was profiled in a study of cytomegalovirus exposure and HLA in healthy donors. Findings and limits, study-wide: Published work reported that the classifier diagnosed cytomegalovirus status with high specificity and sensitivity. Analysis was carried out at a later point, and it linked a missense DCLRE1C variant to TCR beta V- and J-gene trimming.

The PCR was carried out with 60 Vbeta primers and 13 Jbeta primers. Some clones are missing from TCRdb's copy, which holds only in-frame ones; the method was immunoSEQ multiplex PCR. The sample has roughly 200,000 clones, just over 75% seen once. Germline CDR1 reads MNHEY; CDR2 reads SVGAGI. The ends lost 6 bases at V and 1 base at J; junction bases unmatched: 6. This CDR3 has 15 amino acids. Details on this clone: Its antigen remains unknown.

This clonotype was sampled from a woman aged 55-75 years in good health and CMV-seropositive. Source material: PBMCs. The V gene is TRBV6-5, the J gene TRBJ1-3; 7 positions agree with TRBD1. For the CDR3, the DNA is TGTGCCAGCAGCCTTGACAGGGCGTCTGGAAACACCATATATTTT. Its translation: CASSLDRASGNTIYF.